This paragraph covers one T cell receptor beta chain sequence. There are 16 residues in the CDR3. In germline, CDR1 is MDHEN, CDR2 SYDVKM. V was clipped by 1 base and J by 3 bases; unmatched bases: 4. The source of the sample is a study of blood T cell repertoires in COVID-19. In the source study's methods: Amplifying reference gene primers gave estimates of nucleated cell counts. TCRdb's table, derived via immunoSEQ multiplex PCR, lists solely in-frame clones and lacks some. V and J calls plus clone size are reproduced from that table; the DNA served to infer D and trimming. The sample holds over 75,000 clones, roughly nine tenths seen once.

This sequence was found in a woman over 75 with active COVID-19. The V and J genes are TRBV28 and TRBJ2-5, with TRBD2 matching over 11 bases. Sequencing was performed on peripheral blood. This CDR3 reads CASSLLGLAEEETQYF. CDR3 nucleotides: TGTGCCAGCAGTTTATTGGGACTAGCGGAAGAAGAGACCCAGTACTTC.